This T cell receptor (beta chain) was obtained from a study of cytomegalovirus exposure and HLA in healthy donors. Whole-study findings and limits: Cytomegalovirus-associated TCR beta chains were listed, numbering 150 to 200. Compared with the roughly 700-donor mean, an Asian-associated ancestry cluster reportedly had fewer N-insertions, according to a later analysis.

In the case of this clone: No antigen is known for it.

V gave up 2 bases and J gave up 1 base, with 15 bases separating them. Germline CDR1 is MGHRA and CDR2 is YSYEKL. The CDR3 is 16 residues long. The PCR contained 60 Vbeta and 13 Jbeta primers. Only in-frame clones appear in the TCRdb table, and some are missing; sequencing was by immunoSEQ multiplex PCR. The profile shows 85,000 to 120,000 clones, 75% of them singletons. The J gene is TRBJ2-7, the V gene TRBV4-1; D might be TRBD1 (6 bases). The sequencing sample was made of PBMCs. The source of this sequence is a man aged 40-49 years in good health and CMV-seronegative. CDR3 coding DNA: TGCGCCAGCAGCCAAAATAGCCGGGACAATTCCTACGAGCAGTACTTC. This sequence encodes CASSQNSRDNSYEQYF.